These T cell receptor beta chains were read from a single sample in a study of blood T cells in healthy people across ages. From the 5' RACE reads, TCRdb called clonotypes with MiXCR, one entry per CDR3 protein. This sample has 600,000 or so distinct CDR3 sequences, with 25% to 35% found just once. Sequencing input: blood. All receptors come from an elderly woman in good health. The CDR3 runs from the conserved cysteine through the conserved F or W. The D gene is left open where the match is weak. Only some rows state a clone size, as once, few, many or a class for expanded clones.

clone_size: many; d_call: .; j_call: TRBJ1-6; v_call: TRBV7-3; cdr3_nt: TGTGCCAGCAGCTTAAGGGGGGGCGCGAATAATTCACCCCTCCACTTT; cdr3_aa: CASSLRGGANNSPLHF
clone_size: many; d_call: .; j_call: TRBJ1-1; v_call: TRBV5-1; cdr3_nt: TGCGCCAGCAGCTTGGATGCGGACACTGGGTCTTTCTTT; cdr3_aa: CASSLDADTGSFF
clone_size: few; d_call: TRBD1; j_call: TRBJ2-2; v_call: TRBV9; cdr3_nt: TGTGCCAGCAGCGCGGGACAGGGGGCAAGGATTGGGGGGGAGCTGTTTTTT; cdr3_aa: CASSAGQGARIGGELFF
clone_size: .; d_call: .; j_call: TRBJ2-7; v_call: TRBV29-1; cdr3_nt: TGCAGCGTTGAAGCTGAGGTCTCCGAGCAGTACTTC; cdr3_aa: CSVEAEVSEQYF
clone_size: .; d_call: .; j_call: TRBJ2-7; v_call: TRBV6-5; cdr3_nt: TGTGCCAGCAGTTATAGTCCCACCTACGAGCAGTACTTC; cdr3_aa: CASSYSPTYEQYF
clone_size: many; d_call: TRBD2; j_call: TRBJ2-1; v_call: TRBV7-3; cdr3_nt: TGTGCCAGCAGGTTTAGCGGGGGGGCCTTCGATGAGCAGTTCTTC; cdr3_aa: CASRFSGGAFDEQFF
clone_size: many; d_call: .; j_call: TRBJ2-7; v_call: TRBV7-2; cdr3_nt: TGTGCCAGCAGCTTAAGACAATCCTACGAGCAGTACTTC; cdr3_aa: CASSLRQSYEQYF
clone_size: many; d_call: .; j_call: TRBJ2-3; v_call: TRBV20-1; cdr3_nt: TGCAGTGCTAGAATGGCCAGCACAGATACGCAGTATTTT; cdr3_aa: CSARMASTDTQYF
clone_size: many; d_call: .; j_call: TRBJ1-4; v_call: TRBV7-2; cdr3_nt: TGTGCCAGCAGCAGGGACTTGACTAATGAAAAACTGTTTTTT; cdr3_aa: CASSRDLTNEKLFF
clone_size: many; d_call: .; j_call: TRBJ2-4; v_call: TRBV9; cdr3_nt: TGTGCCAGCAGCACACAGCCTACAGGGGCCAAAAACATTCAGTACTTC; cdr3_aa: CASSTQPTGAKNIQYF
clone_size: few; d_call: .; j_call: TRBJ2-1; v_call: TRBV2; cdr3_nt: TGTGCCAGCAGGTGGAGGGGGGGCCTCGATGAGCAGTTCTTC; cdr3_aa: CASRWRGGLDEQFF
clone_size: .; d_call: .; j_call: TRBJ2-7; v_call: TRBV20-1; cdr3_nt: TGCAGTGCTAGAGAGCCGGGACTTTCCTACGAGCAGTACTTC; cdr3_aa: CSAREPGLSYEQYF
clone_size: many; d_call: TRBD1; j_call: TRBJ1-4; v_call: TRBV27; cdr3_nt: TGTGCCAGCAGTCCTGCAGGGACAGGGGTTATTGAAAAACTGTTTTTT; cdr3_aa: CASSPAGTGVIEKLFF
clone_size: many; d_call: .; j_call: TRBJ2-7; v_call: TRBV20-1; cdr3_nt: TGCAGTGCTGGCGAGGCCACAGGGAGATCCTACGAGCAGTACTTC; cdr3_aa: CSAGEATGRSYEQYF
clone_size: .; d_call: TRBD1; j_call: TRBJ1-2; v_call: TRBV28; cdr3_nt: TGTGCCAGTCGGCAGGGGGCGCCCGGCTATGGCTACACCTTC; cdr3_aa: CASRQGAPGYGYTF
clone_size: few; d_call: .; j_call: TRBJ2-5; v_call: TRBV6-1; cdr3_nt: TGTGCCAGCAGTGAATATTCCGGTGGGCTGGAGACCCAGTACTTC; cdr3_aa: CASSEYSGGLETQYF
clone_size: few; d_call: .; j_call: TRBJ1-5; v_call: TRBV6-5; cdr3_nt: TGTGCCAGCAGTTACTCGAGGAACAGGGCGAATCAGCCCCAGCATTTT; cdr3_aa: CASSYSRNRANQPQHF
clone_size: many; d_call: TRBD1; j_call: TRBJ2-7; v_call: TRBV7-9; cdr3_nt: TGTGCCAGCAGCTTAGACAGGGGGAGTACCTACGAGCAGTACTTC; cdr3_aa: CASSLDRGSTYEQYF
clone_size: .; d_call: .; j_call: TRBJ2-3; v_call: TRBV6-5; cdr3_nt: TGTGCCAGCAGTTACGGGGAGTGGACAGATACGCAGTATTTT; cdr3_aa: CASSYGEWTDTQYF
clone_size: many; d_call: .; j_call: TRBJ2-7; v_call: TRBV30; cdr3_nt: TGTGCCTGGAGTGTAAACCTCCCCTCCTACGAGCAGTACTTC; cdr3_aa: CAWSVNLPSYEQYF
clone_size: .; d_call: .; j_call: TRBJ2-2; v_call: TRBV6-5; cdr3_nt: TGTGCCAGCAGACACCAAAACACCGGGGAGCTGTTTTTT; cdr3_aa: CASRHQNTGELFF
clone_size: many; d_call: TRBD1; j_call: TRBJ2-7; v_call: TRBV7-2; cdr3_nt: TGTGCCAGCAGCCGAACAGGGGGGAGGGAGCAGTACTTC; cdr3_aa: CASSRTGGREQYF
clone_size: .; d_call: .; j_call: TRBJ2-5; v_call: TRBV29-1; cdr3_nt: TGCAGCGTTGAACGGGGAATGGGGGAGACCCAGTACTTC; cdr3_aa: CSVERGMGETQYF
clone_size: few; d_call: TRBD1; j_call: TRBJ1-1; v_call: TRBV7-3; cdr3_nt: TGTGCCAGCAAGCTGGGAGGGGGCGGGAACACTGAAGCTTTCTTT; cdr3_aa: CASKLGGGGNTEAFF
clone_size: .; d_call: TRBD2; j_call: TRBJ2-1; v_call: TRBV27; cdr3_nt: TGTGCCAGCAGTCCCGGACTAGCGCCGGCCCCGGGCAATGAGCAGTTCTTC; cdr3_aa: CASSPGLAPAPGNEQFF
clone_size: few; d_call: TRBD2; j_call: TRBJ2-3; v_call: TRBV28; cdr3_nt: TGTGCCAGCAGTTTCGGCGGGGGGGTCGACCGCACAGATACGCAGTATTTT; cdr3_aa: CASSFGGGVDRTDTQYF
clone_size: many; d_call: .; j_call: TRBJ2-5; v_call: TRBV9; cdr3_nt: TGTGCCAGCAGCGTAGATCTAGGACCCCGGGGAGAGACCCAGTACTTC; cdr3_aa: CASSVDLGPRGETQYF
clone_size: .; d_call: TRBD1; j_call: TRBJ1-1; v_call: TRBV20-1; cdr3_nt: TGCAGTGCTGTCCGCAGGGGGTTGACTGAAGCTTTCTTT; cdr3_aa: CSAVRRGLTEAFF
clone_size: .; d_call: .; j_call: TRBJ2-1; v_call: TRBV10-3; cdr3_nt: TGTGCCATCATTAGGGATGGTAGCGATGGGCAGTTCTTC; cdr3_aa: CAIIRDGSDGQFF
clone_size: many; d_call: TRBD2; j_call: TRBJ2-5; v_call: TRBV3-1; cdr3_nt: TGTGCCAGCAGCCAAATAGCGGGGCTACAAGAGACCCAGTACTTC; cdr3_aa: CASSQIAGLQETQYF
clone_size: .; d_call: .; j_call: TRBJ2-2; v_call: TRBV5-4; cdr3_nt: TGTGCCAGCAGCTCCGGCGGAGCCGGGGAGCTGTTTTTT; cdr3_aa: CASSSGGAGELFF
clone_size: many; d_call: TRBD1; j_call: TRBJ1-1; v_call: TRBV20-1; cdr3_nt: TGCAGTGCTACGGACAGGGCGTACACTGAAGCTTTCTTT; cdr3_aa: CSATDRAYTEAFF
clone_size: few; d_call: .; j_call: TRBJ1-3; v_call: TRBV7-2; cdr3_nt: TGTGCCAGCAGCTTGCGAGGGGATGGAGGAAACACCATATATTTT; cdr3_aa: CASSLRGDGGNTIYF
clone_size: .; d_call: .; j_call: TRBJ2-4; v_call: TRBV20-1; cdr3_nt: TGCAGTGCTATCCGGGACCGCCACGCAGGGAATGAGCAGTACTTC; cdr3_aa: CSAIRDRHAGNEQYF
clone_size: many; d_call: .; j_call: TRBJ2-2; v_call: TRBV6-1; cdr3_nt: TGTGCCAGCAGTGTTGTGGGCAGCCCCGCCGGGGAGCTGTTTTTT; cdr3_aa: CASSVVGSPAGELFF
clone_size: many; d_call: TRBD2; j_call: TRBJ2-5; v_call: TRBV7-2; cdr3_nt: TGTGCCAGCAGCTTAGAGAGGGCTAGCGGGGGGCAAGAGACCCAGTACTTC; cdr3_aa: CASSLERASGGQETQYF
clone_size: once; d_call: TRBD2; j_call: TRBJ2-7; v_call: TRBV5-1; cdr3_nt: TGCGCCAGCAGCCCGCGGGAGGGCTACTACGAGCAGTACTTC; cdr3_aa: CASSPREGYYEQYF
clone_size: many; d_call: .; j_call: TRBJ2-1; v_call: TRBV6-5; cdr3_nt: TGTGCCAGCAGTTACTCGAGTGAGCAGTTCTTC; cdr3_aa: CASSYSSEQFF
clone_size: many; d_call: .; j_call: TRBJ2-5; v_call: TRBV9; cdr3_nt: TGTGCCAGCAGCGTAAGGGCAGTCCAAGAGACCCAGTACTTC; cdr3_aa: CASSVRAVQETQYF
clone_size: .; d_call: .; j_call: TRBJ2-3; v_call: TRBV7-2; cdr3_nt: TGTGCCAGCAGCTTTCGAGGGGCTGACACAGATACGCAGTATTTT; cdr3_aa: CASSFRGADTDTQYF
clone_size: many; d_call: .; j_call: TRBJ2-5; v_call: TRBV11-2; cdr3_nt: TGTGCCAGCAGCTGGGGGACGGGGGAGGAGACCCAGTACTTC; cdr3_aa: CASSWGTGEETQYF
clone_size: few; d_call: .; j_call: TRBJ2-6; v_call: TRBV10-3; cdr3_nt: TGTGCCACCAGGTGGAGGGGCGACTCTGGGGCCAACGTCCTGACTTTC; cdr3_aa: CATRWRGDSGANVLTF
clone_size: many; d_call: TRBD1; j_call: TRBJ1-6; v_call: TRBV12-3/TRBV12-4; cdr3_nt: TGTGCCAGCAGTTCCGGGGGACAGGGTAATTCACCCCTCCACTTT; cdr3_aa: CASSSGGQGNSPLHF
clone_size: .; d_call: .; j_call: TRBJ2-5; v_call: TRBV5-1; cdr3_nt: TGCGCCAGCAGCTTGGAGGGATCAGAGACCCAGTACTTC; cdr3_aa: CASSLEGSETQYF
clone_size: many; d_call: TRBD2; j_call: TRBJ2-5; v_call: TRBV9; cdr3_nt: TGTGCCAGCAGTGTAGGGGAGGGGACTCAAGAGACCCAGTACTTC; cdr3_aa: CASSVGEGTQETQYF
clone_size: .; d_call: .; j_call: TRBJ2-5; v_call: TRBV10-3; cdr3_nt: TGTGCCATCAGTGAGTCCACCTTCCAAGAGACCCAGTACTTC; cdr3_aa: CAISESTFQETQYF
clone_size: .; d_call: TRBD2; j_call: TRBJ2-3; v_call: TRBV3-1; cdr3_nt: TGTGCCAGCAGCTCGCCCGCGGCCGGGACTAGCGGGAATACGCAGTATTTT; cdr3_aa: CASSSPAAGTSGNTQYF
clone_size: many; d_call: TRBD2; j_call: TRBJ2-1; v_call: TRBV20-1; cdr3_nt: TGCAGTGCTAGAGATTGGCCGGTTAGCGGGGGCCTATATAACAATGAGCAGTTCTTC; cdr3_aa: CSARDWPVSGGLYNNEQFF
clone_size: few; d_call: .; j_call: TRBJ2-2; v_call: TRBV5-1; cdr3_nt: TGCGCCAGCAGCTTGGCAGGAGCTGGCACCGGGGAGCTGTTTTTT; cdr3_aa: CASSLAGAGTGELFF
clone_size: few; d_call: .; j_call: TRBJ2-7; v_call: TRBV2; cdr3_nt: TGTGCCAGCAGCCCCCTTACAACGGGGGGCGCCCACGAGCAGTACTTC; cdr3_aa: CASSPLTTGGAHEQYF
clone_size: .; d_call: .; j_call: TRBJ1-6; v_call: TRBV19; cdr3_nt: TGTGCCAGTACCCCGGGCCCAGGTTTTAATTCACCCCTCCACTTT; cdr3_aa: CASTPGPGFNSPLHF
clone_size: .; d_call: .; j_call: TRBJ2-3; v_call: TRBV10-3; cdr3_nt: TGTGCCATCAGTATTAGCGGAGGGACCACAGATACGCAGTATTTT; cdr3_aa: CAISISGGTTDTQYF
clone_size: many; d_call: TRBD1; j_call: TRBJ2-3; v_call: TRBV11-3; cdr3_nt: TGTGCCAGCAGCTCGTGGGAGCCCGGACAGGGTACAGGTACAGATACGCAGTATTTT; cdr3_aa: CASSSWEPGQGTGTDTQYF
clone_size: many; d_call: .; j_call: TRBJ1-6; v_call: TRBV2; cdr3_nt: TGTGCCAGCAGGCTTCAGGGAGCTGGTTCACCCCTCCACTTT; cdr3_aa: CASRLQGAGSPLHF
clone_size: many; d_call: .; j_call: TRBJ1-2; v_call: TRBV11-2; cdr3_nt: TGTGCCAGCAGCTTAGTCGGCAGGGGCGATAACTATGGCTACACCTTC; cdr3_aa: CASSLVGRGDNYGYTF